This T cell receptor (beta chain) was sequenced during a study of siplizumab effects on memory and regulatory T cells. Clones were sequenced by immunoSEQ multiplex PCR, and TCRdb holds only the in-frame ones, with some missing. The repertoire holds about 52,000 clones, with about 97% as singletons. The germline gives CDR1 SGDLS, CDR2 YYNGEE. This CDR3 contains 15 residues. V was pared by 0 bases and J by 1 base, with 0 bases of the junction left unmatched. The sample taken for sequencing was naive CD4+ T cells sorted from blood. The chain carries TRBV9 and TRBJ1-5, with 8 bases that match TRBD1. This clonotype was sampled from a human donor in good health. As DNA, the CDR3 is TGTGCCAGCAGCGTAGGACAGGGGAGCAATCAGCCCCAGCATTTT. Its translation: CASSVGQGSNQPQHF.